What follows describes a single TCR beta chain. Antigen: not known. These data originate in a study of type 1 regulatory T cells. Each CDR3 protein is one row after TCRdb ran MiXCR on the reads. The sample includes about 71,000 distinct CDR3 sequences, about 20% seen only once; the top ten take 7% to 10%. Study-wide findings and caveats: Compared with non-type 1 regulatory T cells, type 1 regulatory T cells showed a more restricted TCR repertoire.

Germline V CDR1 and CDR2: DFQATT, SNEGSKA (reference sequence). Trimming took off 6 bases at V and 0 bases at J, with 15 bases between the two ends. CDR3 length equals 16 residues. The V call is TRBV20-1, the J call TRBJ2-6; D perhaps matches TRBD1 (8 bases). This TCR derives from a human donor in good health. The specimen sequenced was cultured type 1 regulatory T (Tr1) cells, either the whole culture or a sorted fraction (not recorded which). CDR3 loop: CSARTGTISGANVLTF. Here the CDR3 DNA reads TGCAGTGCCAGGACAGGGACTATCTCTGGGGCCAACGTCCTGACTTTC.